The following is a T cell receptor beta chain sequence with its context. The sample holds a few counts of this clonotype. No antigen is known for it. No qualities accompany the bases; no much larger clone lies one base away. The sample belongs to a study of T cell repertoires in cytomegalovirus infection (dated by TCRdb to the late 2010s). Turning to the overall study: The HLA type of each donor mattered for the analysis, because public TCR beta signatures pointed to carriage of CMV infection along with the matching HLA type.

The paper's findings and limits, for the study overall: Carriers of CMV infection plus the relevant HLA type were discriminated by the cumulative frequency of public TCR beta family members in the study cohort and in an independent approximately 350-donor cohort. The ex vivo response was dominated by HLA-C-restricted CMV-specific TCR beta clonotypes, which also provided the single most frequent clonotype in two of eight donors.

The CDR3 runs 15 residues from the cysteine to the phenylalanine. The entry retains the CDR3 DNA only, 45 bases that are in frame from base 1. According to the germline V gene, CDR1 reads MNHNS and CDR2 reads SASEGT. Trimmed from V: 7 bases; trimmed from J: 7 bases; junction bases lacking a gene match: 13. Sequencing took place on an Illumina HiSeq 1500. Clones were called with MiXCR by TCRdb after fastp trimmed the public reads at Q25, and only in-frame beta chains were retained. Each entry merges the rows of one CDR3 protein and shows their most common DNA and genes. Here the sample has under 850,000 distinct CDR3 sequences; 35% to 40% occur a single time. The ten top clones hold about 2.8% of the sample.

The sequence links TRBV6-1 to TRBJ1-5; TRBD1 agrees with 7 junctional bases. The sample comprised PBMCs. The clonotype was recovered from a human donor in good health (CMV status not recorded). Some clones in this sample may be carry-over from other donors' samples. The CDR3 is CASKGDRGPRQPQHF. Here is the DNA: TGTGCCAGCAAGGGGGATAGGGGGCCCAGGCAGCCCCAGCATTTT.